The entry below describes one TCR beta chain. Its specificity is not known. The source of the sample is a study of cytomegalovirus exposure and HLA in healthy donors. Across the whole study: A subsequent analysis reported that the approximately 120 validation repertoires were produced on the same platform that had also been used for the roughly 700 first-cohort repertoires. Overall study results and limits: The TCR clusters that emerged in the first cohort tended, a later analysis found, to co-occur in the approximately 110 validation repertoires. Most TCR sequences were seen very rarely across donors, but some public TCRs occurred in many. The classifier, whose performance was assessed in both the original and validation cohorts, reportedly diagnosed cytomegalovirus status with high specificity and sensitivity.

Some clones are missing from TCRdb's copy, which holds only in-frame ones; the method was immunoSEQ multiplex PCR. In the table there are under 200,000 clones, 70% to 90% of which are singletons. This CDR3 is 18 amino acids long. V shed 2 bases and J shed 2 bases, with 20 bases lying between them. CDR1 and CDR2 (germline): SGHRS, YFSETQ. The rearrangement links TRBV5-1 to TRBJ1-3; D perhaps matches TRBD1 (5 bases). Material for sequencing was PBMCs. The TCR was taken from a young woman in good health and CMV-seronegative. The CDR3: CASSLGEGGVLAGNTIYF. Written as DNA, the CDR3 is TGCGCCAGCAGCTTAGGGGAGGGAGGGGTCCTCGCTGGAAACACCATATATTTT.